Shown below are 5 T cell receptor beta chains from a single sample sequenced in a study of T cells in Graves' hyperthyroidism and ophthalmopathy. Template material for amplifying TCR beta CDR3 regions consisted of RNA transcripts. The HTBI primer set served for first-round RT-PCR of the TCR CDR3. In TCRdb, the multiplex PCR reads were re-called with MiXCR into one record per CDR3 protein. This table has 350,000 to 400,000 distinct CDR3 sequences, 15% appearing once. Sequenced material: blood. The source of these receptors is a woman aged 25-40 years with Graves' hyperthyroidism.

This clonotype was recorded a few times. This rearrangement joins TRBV19 to TRBJ1-1; 10 positions agree with TRBD1. J lost 6 bases, V lost 5 bases, and 6 bases had no gene match. In germline, CDR1 is LNHDA, CDR2 SQIVND (reference sequence). The CDR3 has 14 amino acids. The DNA for the CDR3 is TGTGCCAGTAGTGCCGACAGGGGGCGGGCTGAAGCTTTCTTT. Translating gives CASSADRGRAEAFF.

This chain connects TRBV3-1 to TRBJ2-1; D possibly uses TRBD1 or TRBD2 (5 bases each). CDR1 is LGHDT and CDR2 is YNNKEL in the germline V gene (reference sequence). The CDR3 consists of 12 residues. Trimming shortened V by 4 bases and J by 15 bases, and 16 bases separated the two germline ends. The DNA for the CDR3 is TGTGCCAGCAGCCCCTCCGGGACCAGATCGTTCTTC. Translated: CASSPSGTRSFF.

The gene calls are TRBV29-1 and TRBJ2-7, with TRBD1 matching 9 bases. Germline V CDR1 and CDR2: SQVTM, ANQGSEA. Unmatched junction bases numbered 11, after V lost 4 bases and J lost 1 base. This CDR3 is built from 16 residues. The CDR3 spells CSVGETDRGGSYEQYF. The CDR3 DNA follows: TGCAGCGTTGGGGAAACCGACAGGGGGGGGTCCTACGAGCAGTACTTC.

This clonotype was seen a handful of times. The chain joins TRBV20-1 to TRBJ1-6; D remains ambiguous. The V end was cut by 0 bases, the J end by 6 bases, with 15 bases between. CDR3 length: 16 amino acids. CDR1 DFQATT and CDR2 SNEGSKA come from the germline V gene (reference sequence). CDR3 sequence: CSARDWGAGSNSPLHF. CDR3 bases: TGCAGTGCTAGAGATTGGGGTGCGGGGTCTAATTCACCCCTCCACTTT.

V usage is TRBV7-6 and J usage is TRBJ2-7, with TRBD2 identical over 8 bases. The germline CDR1 and CDR2 sequences are SGHVS and FNYEAQ. The ends lost 4 bases at V and 6 bases at J; junction bases unmatched: 5. The CDR3 length is 13 residues. The CDR3, as DNA: TGTGCCAGCAGCTCCTTAGCGGGATCCGAGCAGTACTTC. Its translation: CASSSLAGSEQYF.